Listed below are T cell receptor beta chains from one sample, sequenced in a study of T cell responses to AZD1222 COVID-19 vaccine. Some clones are missing from TCRdb's copy, which holds only in-frame ones; the method was immunoSEQ multiplex PCR. Of about 180,000 clones in the sample, 85% to 90% were seen once. The sample in question was peripheral blood, obtained on day 0 of AZD1222 vaccination. The receptors stem from an adult in good health. Each CDR3 is given with its conserved first and last residue. The D gene is left open where the match is weak. Not all rows give a size; the values are once, few, many and, for expanded clones, a class.

>NA|NA|TRBV27|TRBJ1-6
TGTGCCAGCAGTTTATGGGGAGGGTCGAATTCACCCCTCCACTTT
CASSLWGGSNSPLHF
>NA|NA|TRBV6-6|TRBJ1-3
TGTGCCAGCAGTACACGGACAGTCTCTGGAAACACCATATATTTT
CASSTRTVSGNTIYF
>NA|NA|TRBV7-8|TRBJ1-1
TGTGCCAGCAGTCTTGGCGGGGCCGGAAACACTGAAGCTTTCTTT
CASSLGGAGNTEAFF
>NA|TRBD1|TRBV5-4|TRBJ1-1
TGTGCCAGCAGCCGGACAGGGCGGGGGAACACTGAAGCTTTCTTT
CASSRTGRGNTEAFF
>NA|NA|TRBV24-1|TRBJ2-3
TGTGCCACCAGTGATCCCCGAGGAATGGGGCCACACACAGATACGCAGTATTTT
CATSDPRGMGPHTDTQYF
>NA|NA|TRBV2|TRBJ2-3
TGTGCCAGCAGTGGGTTAGGGGCAAGGACAGATACGCAGTATTTT
CASSGLGARTDTQYF
>NA|NA|TRBV7-8|TRBJ1-6
TGTGCCAGCAGCTTAATAGGGGGAGGTTCACCCCTCCACTTT
CASSLIGGGSPLHF
>NA|NA|TRBV2|TRBJ1-2
TGTGCCAGCAATCTGAGGACAAACCGTTTTAACTATGGCTACACCTTC
CASNLRTNRFNYGYTF
>few|NA|TRBV7-2|TRBJ1-2
TGTGCCAGCAGCTTGAACTATGGCTACACCTTC
CASSLNYGYTF
>NA|TRBD1|TRBV6-5|TRBJ1-2
TGTGCCAGCAGTTCGACAGGGAAAAGGGGCTACTATGGCTACACCTTC
CASSSTGKRGYYGYTF
>NA|NA|TRBV28|TRBJ1-2
TGTGCCAGCAGTTTATATTCTGGCTACACCTTC
CASSLYSGYTF
>NA|TRBD2|TRBV7-8|TRBJ2-3
TGTGCCAGCAGCCCTAGATTTCGGACTAGCGGGGGGTCCACAGATACGCAGTATTTT
CASSPRFRTSGGSTDTQYF
>NA|TRBD1|TRBV15|TRBJ2-7
TGTGCCACCAGCAGGGGCTACGGACAGGTCCACGAGCAGTACTTC
CATSRGYGQVHEQYF
>NA|NA|TRBV9|TRBJ1-1
TGTGCCAGCAGCGTAGGGATGAACACTGAAGCTTTCTTT
CASSVGMNTEAFF
>NA|NA|TRBV29-1|TRBJ1-5
TGCAGCGTTGGATCGATGAATCAGCCCCAGCATTTT
CSVGSMNQPQHF
>NA|NA|TRBV3-1/TRBV3-2|TRBJ2-7
TGTGCCAGCAGCCGAGAGGTTTGGGCCTACGAGCAGTACTTC
CASSREVWAYEQYF
>NA|NA|TRBV30|TRBJ2-1
TGTGCCTGGAGTCGGTCCAGCTCCTACAATGAGCAGTTCTTC
CAWSRSSSYNEQFF
>NA|NA|TRBV7-8|TRBJ2-5
TGTGCCAGCAGCTTAGTGGACCAAGAGACCCAGTACTTC
CASSLVDQETQYF
>NA|NA|TRBV7-2|TRBJ2-6
TGTGCCAGCAGCTTGTGGACCACTGGGGCCAACGTCCTGACTTTC
CASSLWTTGANVLTF
>NA|NA|TRBV7-3|TRBJ2-1
TGTGCCAGCAGCTTCTCCGGGCAGTTCAGGAATGAGCAGTTCTTC
CASSFSGQFRNEQFF
>NA|NA|TRBV18|TRBJ1-1
TGTGCCAGCTCACCACAGGAGGACACTGAAGCTTTCTTT
CASSPQEDTEAFF
>NA|NA|TRBV7-9|TRBJ1-2
TGTGCCAGCAGCCCTCCGGACGGACTCCTAACTAACTATGGCTACACCTTC
CASSPPDGLLTNYGYTF
>NA|NA|TRBV5-8|TRBJ1-1
TGTGCCAGCAGCTTCAGGATAGGTGTGAACACTGAAGCTTTCTTT
CASSFRIGVNTEAFF
>NA|NA|TRBV9|TRBJ2-2
TGTGCCAGCAGCCCCGGACTAACCAGGGAGCTGTTTTTT
CASSPGLTRELFF
>NA|TRBD1|TRBV9|TRBJ1-2
TGTGCCAGCAGCCCCCGGGACAGCCCGGGCTACACCTTC
CASSPRDSPGYTF
>NA|TRBD2|TRBV30|TRBJ2-3
TGTGCCTGGAGCCTAGCGGGGGGGGGAGATACGCAGTATTTT
CAWSLAGGGDTQYF
>NA|NA|TRBV7-2|TRBJ1-5
TGTGCCAGCAGCTTATTAAGTAGGGATGGGCAGCCCCAGCATTTT
CASSLLSRDGQPQHF